The clone carrying this T cell receptor beta chain came up once. Germline loops: CDR1 LNHDA, CDR2 SQIVND (reference sequence). V lost 5 bases and J lost 0, with 11 bases in between. CDR3 length: 14 residues. This table comes from immunoSEQ multiplex PCR, and its TCRdb copy is limited to in-frame clones, with some not included. The table has tens of thousands of clones, 91% seen once. The data derive from a study of control samples from healthy donors and cancer patients. Sequencing used blood. This receptor was identified in a man in his forties or fifties in good health. This chain uses TRBV19 with TRBJ2-7, with TRBD1 as a possible D gene (6 bases). The CDR3 protein is CASSPRQASYEQYF. In nucleotides, the CDR3 is TGTGCCAGTAGTCCAAGACAGGCCTCCTACGAGCAGTACTTC.